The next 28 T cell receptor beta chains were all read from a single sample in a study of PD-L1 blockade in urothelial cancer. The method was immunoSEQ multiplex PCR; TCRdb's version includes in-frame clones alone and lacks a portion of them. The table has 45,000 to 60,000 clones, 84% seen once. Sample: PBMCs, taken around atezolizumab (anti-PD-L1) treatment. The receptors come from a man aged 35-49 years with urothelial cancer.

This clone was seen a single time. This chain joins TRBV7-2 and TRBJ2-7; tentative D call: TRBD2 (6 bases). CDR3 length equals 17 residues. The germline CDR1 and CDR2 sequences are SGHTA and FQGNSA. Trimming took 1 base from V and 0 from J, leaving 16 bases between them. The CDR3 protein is CASSLGGVSGSSYEQYF. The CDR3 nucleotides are TGTGCCAGCAGCTTAGGGGGGGTTAGCGGAAGCTCCTACGAGCAGTACTTC. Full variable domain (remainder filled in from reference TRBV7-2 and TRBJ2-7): GAGVSQSPSNKVTEKGKDVELRCDPISGHTALYWYRQSLGQGLEFLIYFQGNSAPDKSGLPSDRFSAERTGGSVSTLTIQRTQQEDSAVYLCASSLGGVSGSSYEQYFGPGTRLTVT.

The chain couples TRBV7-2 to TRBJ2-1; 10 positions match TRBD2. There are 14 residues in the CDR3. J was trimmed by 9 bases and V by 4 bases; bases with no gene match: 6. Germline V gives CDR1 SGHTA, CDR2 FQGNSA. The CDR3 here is CASSWTSGGVEQFF. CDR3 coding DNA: TGTGCCAGCAGCTGGACTAGCGGCGGGGTTGAGCAGTTCTTC.

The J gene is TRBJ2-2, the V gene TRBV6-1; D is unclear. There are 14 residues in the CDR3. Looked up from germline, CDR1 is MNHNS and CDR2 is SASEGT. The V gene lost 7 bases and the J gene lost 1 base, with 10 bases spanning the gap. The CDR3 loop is CASKTPLNTGELFF. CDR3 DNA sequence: TGTGCCAGCAAGACACCCTTGAACACCGGGGAGCTGTTTTTT.

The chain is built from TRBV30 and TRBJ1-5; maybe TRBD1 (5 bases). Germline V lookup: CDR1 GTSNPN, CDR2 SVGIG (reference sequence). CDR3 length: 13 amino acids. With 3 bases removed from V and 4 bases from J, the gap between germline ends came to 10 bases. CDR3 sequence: CAWRHGGNQPQHF. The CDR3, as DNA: TGTGCCTGGAGGCATGGGGGGAATCAGCCCCAGCATTTT.

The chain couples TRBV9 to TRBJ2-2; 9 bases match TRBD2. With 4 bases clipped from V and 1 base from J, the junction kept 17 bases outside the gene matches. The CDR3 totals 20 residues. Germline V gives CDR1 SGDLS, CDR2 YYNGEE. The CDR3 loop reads CASSPDVVAGVLRNTGELFF. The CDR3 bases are TGTGCCAGCAGCCCAGACGTAGTAGCGGGAGTCCTTAGGAACACCGGGGAGCTGTTTTTT. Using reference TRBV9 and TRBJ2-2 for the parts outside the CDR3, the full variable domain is DSGVTQTPKHLITATGQRVTLRCSPRSGDLSVYWYQQSLDQGLQFLIQYYNGEERAKGNILERFSAQQFPDLHSELNLSSLELGDSALYFCASSPDVVAGVLRNTGELFFGEGSRLTVL.

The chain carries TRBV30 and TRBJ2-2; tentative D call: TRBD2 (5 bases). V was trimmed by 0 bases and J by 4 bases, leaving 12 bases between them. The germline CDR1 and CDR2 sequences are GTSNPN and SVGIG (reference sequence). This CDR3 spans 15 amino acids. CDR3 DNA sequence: TGTGCCTGGAGTGTACAGAGGACTCTCACCGGGGAGCTGTTTTTT. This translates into CAWSVQRTLTGELFF.

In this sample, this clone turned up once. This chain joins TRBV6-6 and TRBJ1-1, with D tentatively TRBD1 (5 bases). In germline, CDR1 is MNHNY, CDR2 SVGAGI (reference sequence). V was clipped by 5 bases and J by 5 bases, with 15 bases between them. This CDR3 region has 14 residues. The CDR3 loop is CASSKRPGQTEAFF. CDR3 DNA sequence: TGTGCCAGCAGTAAAAGGCCAGGGCAAACTGAAGCTTTCTTT.

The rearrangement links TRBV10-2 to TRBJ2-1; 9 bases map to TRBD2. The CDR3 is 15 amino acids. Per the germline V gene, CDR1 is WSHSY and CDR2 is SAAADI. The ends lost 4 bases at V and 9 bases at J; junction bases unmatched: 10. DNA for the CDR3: TGCGCCAGCAGTGTGTGGCGGGAGGGTCTAGGTGAGCAGTTCTTC. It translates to CASSVWREGLGEQFF.

The CDR3 here is CASSRPGRASYEQYF. DNA for the CDR3: TGTGCCAGCAGTCGCCCCGGCAGGGCGTCCTACGAGCAGTACTTC. This rearrangement joins TRBV28 to TRBJ2-7, with D possibly being TRBD1 (5 bases). This CDR3 has 15 amino acids. Trimming pared 5 bases from V and 1 base from J, leaving 15 bases between. Germline CDR1 is MDHEN and CDR2 is SYDVKM.

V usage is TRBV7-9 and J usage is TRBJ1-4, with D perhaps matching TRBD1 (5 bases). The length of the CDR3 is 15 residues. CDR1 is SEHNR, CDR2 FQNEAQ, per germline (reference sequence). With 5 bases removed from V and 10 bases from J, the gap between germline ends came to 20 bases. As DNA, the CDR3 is TGTGCCAGCAGCGGCGGGGACGGCATTATGAGAAAACTGTTTTTT. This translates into CASSGGDGIMRKLFF.

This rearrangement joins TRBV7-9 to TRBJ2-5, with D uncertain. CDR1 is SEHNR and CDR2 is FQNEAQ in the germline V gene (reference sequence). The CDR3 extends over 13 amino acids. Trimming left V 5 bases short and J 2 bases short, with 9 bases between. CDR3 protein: CASSPREQETQYF. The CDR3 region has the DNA TGTGCCAGCAGCCCCCGCGAGCAAGAGACCCAGTACTTC.

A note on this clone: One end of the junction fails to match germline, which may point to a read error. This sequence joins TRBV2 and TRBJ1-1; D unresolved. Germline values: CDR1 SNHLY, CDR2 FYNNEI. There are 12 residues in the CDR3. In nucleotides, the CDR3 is TGTGCCAGCGGTGAGGGCGGCGGGCTGGCTTTCTTT. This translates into CASGEGGGLAFF.

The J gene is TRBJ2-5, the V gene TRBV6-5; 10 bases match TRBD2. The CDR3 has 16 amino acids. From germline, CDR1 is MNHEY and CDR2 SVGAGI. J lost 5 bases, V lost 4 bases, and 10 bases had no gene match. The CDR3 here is CASSSVGLAEGETQYF. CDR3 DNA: TGTGCCAGCAGTTCGGTCGGACTAGCGGAGGGGGAGACCCAGTACTTC.

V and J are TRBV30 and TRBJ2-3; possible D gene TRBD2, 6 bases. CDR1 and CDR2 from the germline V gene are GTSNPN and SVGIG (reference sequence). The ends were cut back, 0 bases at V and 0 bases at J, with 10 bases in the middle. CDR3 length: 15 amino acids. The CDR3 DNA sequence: TGTGCCTGGAGTGTACTCGGGGGAAGCACAGATACGCAGTATTTT. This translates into CAWSVLGGSTDTQYF.

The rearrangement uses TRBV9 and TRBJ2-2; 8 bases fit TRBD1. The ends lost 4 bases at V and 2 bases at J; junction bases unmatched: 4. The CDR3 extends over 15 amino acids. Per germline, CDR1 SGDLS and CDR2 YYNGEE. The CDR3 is CASSTQGANTGELFF. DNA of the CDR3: TGTGCCAGCAGCACCCAGGGGGCTAACACCGGGGAGCTGTTTTTT.

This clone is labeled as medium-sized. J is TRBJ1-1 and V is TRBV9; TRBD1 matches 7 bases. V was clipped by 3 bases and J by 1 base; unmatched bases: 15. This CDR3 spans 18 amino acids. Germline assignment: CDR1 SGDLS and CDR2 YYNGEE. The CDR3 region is CASSAVSAGGLGNTEAFF. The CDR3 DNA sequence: TGTGCCAGCAGCGCCGTCAGCGCAGGGGGTCTTGGGAACACTGAAGCTTTCTTT.

As DNA, the CDR3 is TGTGCCACCTTGTGGGCCGGCTACACCTTC. Its translation is CATLWAGYTF. The chain couples TRBV6-6 to TRBJ1-2; D gene unclear. CDR3 size: 10 residues. Germline V gives CDR1 MNHNY, CDR2 SVGAGI (reference sequence). V lost 10 bases and J 8 bases, leaving 11 bases between the germline ends.

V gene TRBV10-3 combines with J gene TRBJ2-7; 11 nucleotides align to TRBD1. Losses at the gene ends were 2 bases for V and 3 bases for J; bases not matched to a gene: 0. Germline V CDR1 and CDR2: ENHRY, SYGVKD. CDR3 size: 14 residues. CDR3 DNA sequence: TGTGCCATCAGTGAGGGGACAGGGGGCTACGAGCAGTACTTC. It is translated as CAISEGTGGYEQYF.

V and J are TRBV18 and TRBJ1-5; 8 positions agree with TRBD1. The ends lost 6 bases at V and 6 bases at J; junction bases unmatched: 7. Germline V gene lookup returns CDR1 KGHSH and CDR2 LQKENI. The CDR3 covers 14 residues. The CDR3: CASSPTGAFQPQHF. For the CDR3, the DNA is TGTGCCAGCTCTCCGACAGGGGCGTTTCAGCCCCAGCATTTT.

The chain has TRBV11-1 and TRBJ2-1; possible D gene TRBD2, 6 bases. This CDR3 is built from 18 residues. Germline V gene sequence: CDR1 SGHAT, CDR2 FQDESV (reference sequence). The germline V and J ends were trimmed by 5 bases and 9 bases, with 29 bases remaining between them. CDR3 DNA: TGTGCCAGCAGCGTACCCGGGCCACCGGGGCCCGCGGGAAGTGAGCAGTTCTTC. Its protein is CASSVPGPPGPAGSEQFF.

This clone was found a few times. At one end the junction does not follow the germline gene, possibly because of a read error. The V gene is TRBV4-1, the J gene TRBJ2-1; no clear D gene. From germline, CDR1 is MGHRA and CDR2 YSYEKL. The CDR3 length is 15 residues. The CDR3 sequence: CASSQESNSNNEQFF. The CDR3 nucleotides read TGCGCCAGCAGCCAAGAGTCTAACTCCAACAATGAGCAGTTCTTC.

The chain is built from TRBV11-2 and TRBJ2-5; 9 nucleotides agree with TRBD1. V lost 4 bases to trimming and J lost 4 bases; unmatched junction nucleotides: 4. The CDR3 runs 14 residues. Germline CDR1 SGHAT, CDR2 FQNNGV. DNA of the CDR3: TGTGCCAGCAGCTCGGGACAGGGAAGAGAGACCCAGTACTTC. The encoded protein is CASSSGQGRETQYF.

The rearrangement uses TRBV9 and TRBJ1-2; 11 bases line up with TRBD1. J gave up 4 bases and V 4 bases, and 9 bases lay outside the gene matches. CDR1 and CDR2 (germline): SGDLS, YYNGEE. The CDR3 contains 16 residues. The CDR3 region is CASSPGGQGGGYGYTF. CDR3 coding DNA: TGTGCCAGCAGCCCCGGGGGACAGGGGGGAGGCTATGGCTACACCTTC.

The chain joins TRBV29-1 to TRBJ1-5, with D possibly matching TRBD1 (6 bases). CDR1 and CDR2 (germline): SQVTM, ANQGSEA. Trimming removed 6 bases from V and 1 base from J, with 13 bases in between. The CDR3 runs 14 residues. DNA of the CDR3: TGCAGCGTCGCAGAGGGGGGGAGCAATCAGCCCCAGCATTTT. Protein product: CSVAEGGSNQPQHF. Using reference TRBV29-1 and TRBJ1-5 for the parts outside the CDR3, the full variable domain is SAVISQKPSRDICQRGTSLTIQCQVDSQVTMMFWYRQQPGQSLTLIATANQGSEATYESGFVIDKFPISRPNLTFSTLTVSNMSPEDSSIYLCSVAEGGSNQPQHFGDGTRLSIL.

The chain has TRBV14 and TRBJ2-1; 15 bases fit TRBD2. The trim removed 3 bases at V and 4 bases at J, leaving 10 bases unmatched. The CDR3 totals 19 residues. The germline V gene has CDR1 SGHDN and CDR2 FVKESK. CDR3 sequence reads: CASSQGRTSGRARYNEQFF. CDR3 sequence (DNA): TGTGCCAGCAGCCAGGGAAGGACTAGCGGGAGGGCAAGGTACAATGAGCAGTTCTTC.

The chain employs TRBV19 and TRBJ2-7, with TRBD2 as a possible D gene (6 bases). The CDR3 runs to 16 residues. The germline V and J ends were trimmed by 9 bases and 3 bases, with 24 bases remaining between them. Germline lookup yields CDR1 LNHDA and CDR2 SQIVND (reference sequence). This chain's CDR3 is CASHAEGRGTCYEQYF. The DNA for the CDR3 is TGTGCCAGCCACGCCGAGGGTCGCGGGACTTGCTACGAGCAGTACTTC.

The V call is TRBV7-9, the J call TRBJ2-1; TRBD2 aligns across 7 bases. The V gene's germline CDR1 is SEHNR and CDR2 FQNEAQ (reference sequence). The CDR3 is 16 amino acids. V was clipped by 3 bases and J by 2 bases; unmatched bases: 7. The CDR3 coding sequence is TGTGCCAGCAGCTTCGGGGGAGGGCCCCCCTACAATGAGCAGTTCTTC. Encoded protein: CASSFGGGPPYNEQFF.

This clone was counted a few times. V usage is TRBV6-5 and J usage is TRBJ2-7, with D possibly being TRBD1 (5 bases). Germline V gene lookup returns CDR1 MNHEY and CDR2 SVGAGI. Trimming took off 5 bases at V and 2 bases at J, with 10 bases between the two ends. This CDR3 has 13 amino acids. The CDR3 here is CASSLTVTYEQYF. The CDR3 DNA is TGTGCCAGCAGTCTGACAGTTACCTACGAGCAGTACTTC.